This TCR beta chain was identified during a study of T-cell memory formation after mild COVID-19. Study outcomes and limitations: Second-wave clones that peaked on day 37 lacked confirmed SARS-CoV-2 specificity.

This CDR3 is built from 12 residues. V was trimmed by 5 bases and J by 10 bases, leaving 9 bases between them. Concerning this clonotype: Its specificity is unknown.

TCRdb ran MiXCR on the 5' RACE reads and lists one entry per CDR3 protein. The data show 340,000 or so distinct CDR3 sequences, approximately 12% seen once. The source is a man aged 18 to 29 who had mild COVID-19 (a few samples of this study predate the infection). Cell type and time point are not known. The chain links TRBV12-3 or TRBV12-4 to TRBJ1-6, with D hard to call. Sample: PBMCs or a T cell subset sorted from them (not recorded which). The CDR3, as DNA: TGTGCCAGCAGTCCCCGGCTATCACCCCTCCACTTT. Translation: CASSPRLSPLHF.